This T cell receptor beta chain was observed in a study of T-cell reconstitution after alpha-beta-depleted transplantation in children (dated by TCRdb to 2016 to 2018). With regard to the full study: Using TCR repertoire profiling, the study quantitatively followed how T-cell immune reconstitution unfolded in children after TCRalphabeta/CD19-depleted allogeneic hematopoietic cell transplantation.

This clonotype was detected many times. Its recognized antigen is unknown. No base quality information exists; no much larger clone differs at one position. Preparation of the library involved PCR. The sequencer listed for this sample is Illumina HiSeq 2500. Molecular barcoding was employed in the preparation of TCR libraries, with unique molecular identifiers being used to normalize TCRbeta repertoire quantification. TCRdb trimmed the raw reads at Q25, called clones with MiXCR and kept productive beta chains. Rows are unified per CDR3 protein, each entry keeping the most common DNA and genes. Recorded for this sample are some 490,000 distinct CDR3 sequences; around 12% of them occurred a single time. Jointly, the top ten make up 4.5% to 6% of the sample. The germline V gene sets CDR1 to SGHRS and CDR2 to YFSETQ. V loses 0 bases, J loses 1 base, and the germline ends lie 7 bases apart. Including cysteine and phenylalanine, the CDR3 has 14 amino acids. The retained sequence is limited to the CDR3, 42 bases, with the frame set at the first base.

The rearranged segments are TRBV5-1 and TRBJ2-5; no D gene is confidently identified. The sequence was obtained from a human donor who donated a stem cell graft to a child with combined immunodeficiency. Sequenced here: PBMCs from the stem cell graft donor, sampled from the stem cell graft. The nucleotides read TGCGCCAGCAGCTTGGTTTTTGCCCAAGAGACCCAGTACTTC. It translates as CASSLVFAQETQYF.